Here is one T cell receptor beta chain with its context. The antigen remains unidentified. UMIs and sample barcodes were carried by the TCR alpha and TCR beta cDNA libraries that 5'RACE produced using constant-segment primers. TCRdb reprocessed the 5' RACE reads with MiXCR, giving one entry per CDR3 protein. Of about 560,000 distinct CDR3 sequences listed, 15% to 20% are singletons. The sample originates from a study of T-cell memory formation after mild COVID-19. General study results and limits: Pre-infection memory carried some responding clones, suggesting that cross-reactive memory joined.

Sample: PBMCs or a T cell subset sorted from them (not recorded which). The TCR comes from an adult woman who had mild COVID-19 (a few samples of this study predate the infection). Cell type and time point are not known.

CDR3 residues: CASHVGSLIETQYF. The CDR3 region has the DNA TGCGCCAGCCACGTAGGGTCGCTAATAGAGACCCAGTACTTC. The rearrangement links TRBV5-1 to TRBJ2-5; D gene ambiguous. V shed 7 bases and J shed 4 bases, with 17 bases lying between them. The V gene's germline CDR1 is SGHRS and CDR2 YFSETQ. The CDR3 has 14 amino acids.